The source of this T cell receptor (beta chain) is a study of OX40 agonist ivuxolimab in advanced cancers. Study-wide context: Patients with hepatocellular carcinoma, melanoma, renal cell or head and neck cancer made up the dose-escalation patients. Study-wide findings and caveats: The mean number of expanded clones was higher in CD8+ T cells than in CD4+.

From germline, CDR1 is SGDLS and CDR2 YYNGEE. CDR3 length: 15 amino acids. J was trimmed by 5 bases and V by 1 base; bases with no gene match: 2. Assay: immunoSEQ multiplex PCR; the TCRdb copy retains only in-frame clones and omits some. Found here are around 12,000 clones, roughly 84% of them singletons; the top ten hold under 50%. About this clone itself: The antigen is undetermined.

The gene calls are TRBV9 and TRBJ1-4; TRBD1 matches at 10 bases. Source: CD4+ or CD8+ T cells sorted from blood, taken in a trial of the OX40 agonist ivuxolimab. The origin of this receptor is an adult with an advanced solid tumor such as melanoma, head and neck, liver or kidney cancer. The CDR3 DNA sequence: TGTGCCAGCAGCGTATCGGGACAGGGGAATGAAAAACTGTTTTTT. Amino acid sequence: CASSVSGQGNEKLFF.